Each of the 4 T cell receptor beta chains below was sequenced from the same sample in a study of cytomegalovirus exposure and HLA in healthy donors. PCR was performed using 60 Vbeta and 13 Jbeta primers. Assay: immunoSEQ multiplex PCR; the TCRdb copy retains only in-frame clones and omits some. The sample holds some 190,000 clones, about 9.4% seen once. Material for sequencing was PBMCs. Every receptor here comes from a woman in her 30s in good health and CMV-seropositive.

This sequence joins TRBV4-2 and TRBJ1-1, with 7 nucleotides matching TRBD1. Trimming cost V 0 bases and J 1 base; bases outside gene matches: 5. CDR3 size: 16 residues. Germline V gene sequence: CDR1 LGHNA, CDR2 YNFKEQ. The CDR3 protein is CASSQDRDRQNTEAFF. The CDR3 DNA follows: TGTGCCAGCAGCCAAGATCGGGACAGACAGAACACTGAAGCTTTCTTT.

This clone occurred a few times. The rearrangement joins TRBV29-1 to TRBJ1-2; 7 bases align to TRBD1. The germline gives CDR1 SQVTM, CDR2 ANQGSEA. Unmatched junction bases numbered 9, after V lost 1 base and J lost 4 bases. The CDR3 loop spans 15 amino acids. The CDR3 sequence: CSVEVRGPRGYGYTF. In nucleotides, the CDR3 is TGCAGCGTTGAAGTGAGGGGGCCAAGGGGCTATGGCTACACCTTC.

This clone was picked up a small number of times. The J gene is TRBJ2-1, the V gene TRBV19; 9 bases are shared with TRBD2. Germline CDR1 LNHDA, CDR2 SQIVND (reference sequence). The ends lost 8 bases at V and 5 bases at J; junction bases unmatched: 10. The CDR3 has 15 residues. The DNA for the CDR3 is TGTGCCAGTTGCCTGACTAGCGGAAACCACAATGAGCAGTTCTTC. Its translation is CASCLTSGNHNEQFF.

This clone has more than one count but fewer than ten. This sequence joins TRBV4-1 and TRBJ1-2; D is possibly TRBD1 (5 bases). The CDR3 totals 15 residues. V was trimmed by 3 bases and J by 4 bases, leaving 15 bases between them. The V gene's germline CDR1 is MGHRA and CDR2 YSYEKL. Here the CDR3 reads CASSQTPGGSYGYTF. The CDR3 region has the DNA TGCGCCAGCAGCCAGACCCCCGGGGGGAGCTATGGCTACACCTTC.